A single sample is the source of the 27 T cell receptor beta chains below, sequenced in a study of blood T cell repertoires in COVID-19. The table came from immunoSEQ multiplex PCR; TCRdb's copy has only in-frame clones and leaves some out. This table holds 150,000 to 180,000 clones, approximately 85% found once. Specimen: peripheral blood. These receptor sequences come from a man aged 55 to 70 with COVID-19, enrolled during active disease.

The gene calls are TRBV5-1 and TRBJ2-6; 9 nucleotides align to TRBD1. CDR1 SGHRS and CDR2 YFSETQ come from the germline V gene. This CDR3 comprises 18 residues. Losses at the gene ends were 0 bases for V and 3 bases for J; bases not matched to a gene: 7. The DNA of the CDR3 is TGCGCCAGCAGCTTGGGTCGGACAGGGGTTGGTGGGGCCAACGTCCTGACTTTC. Its protein is CASSLGRTGVGGANVLTF.

The CDR3 DNA reads TGTGCCAGCAGTTACAGCATTTTTGTGAACACTGAAGCTTTCTTT. This codes for CASSYSIFVNTEAFF. The chain combines TRBV6-5 with TRBJ1-1, with unresolved D. This CDR3 has 15 amino acids. V lost 2 bases, J lost 0 bases, and 10 bases lay in between. CDR1 is MNHEY, CDR2 SVGAGI, per germline.

The chain combines TRBV4-2 with TRBJ1-4, with D perhaps matching TRBD1 (6 bases). The CDR3 runs to 14 residues. Germline assignment: CDR1 LGHNA and CDR2 YNFKEQ. The V gene lost 2 bases and the J gene lost 8 bases, with 12 bases spanning the gap. CDR3 sequence: CASSQRQEVEKLFF. In nucleotides, the CDR3 is TGTGCCAGCAGCCAAAGACAGGAGGTGGAAAAACTGTTTTTT.

This rearrangement joins TRBV6-2 or TRBV6-3 to TRBJ2-5; a possible D gene is TRBD2 (5 bases). CDR3 size: 14 residues. Trimming shortened V by 4 bases and J by 4 bases, and 13 bases separated the two germline ends. Per germline, CDR1 MNHEY and CDR2 SVGEGT. CDR3 coding DNA: TGTGCCAGCAGTTCAGTATTAGGAGGAGAGACCCAGTACTTC. It codes for CASSSVLGGETQYF.

This chain uses TRBV6-5 with TRBJ1-1, with D possibly TRBD1 on 6 matching bases. Per germline, CDR1 MNHEY and CDR2 SVGAGI. V dropped 5 bases and J dropped 2 bases, with 12 bases sitting between them. The CDR3 is made up of 14 amino acids. CDR3 amino acids: CASSRTGQNTEAFF. The CDR3 region has the DNA TGTGCCAGCAGTAGAACGGGACAAAACACTGAAGCTTTCTTT.

The chain links TRBV28 to TRBJ1-5, with D possibly TRBD1 on 6 matching bases. The germline CDR1 and CDR2 sequences are MDHEN and SYDVKM. V lost 7 bases and J 5 bases, leaving 15 bases between the germline ends. The CDR3 has 14 residues. In DNA, the CDR3 is TGTGCCAGCAATAAGTGGCAGGGGTATCAGCCCCAGCATTTT. Amino acid sequence: CASNKWQGYQPQHF.

The chain carries TRBV24-1 and TRBJ1-1, with D possibly TRBD1 on 6 matching bases. Germline-derived CDR1 and CDR2 are KGHDR and SFDVKD. V lost 3 bases to trimming and J lost 1 base, with 17 bases between them. The CDR3 covers 17 residues. The DNA of the CDR3 is TGTGCCACCAGTGATAGTATGGGGGCGGATGGGAACACTGAAGCTTTCTTT. Its translation: CATSDSMGADGNTEAFF.

A few counts support this clone. The J gene is TRBJ1-5, the V gene TRBV7-9; 8 positions agree with TRBD1. V was clipped by 5 bases and J by 4 bases; unmatched bases: 7. Germline loops: CDR1 SEHNR, CDR2 FQNEAQ (reference sequence). The CDR3 sequence is 15 residues long. In DNA, the CDR3 is TGTGCCAGCAGCCCGACAGGGGTGCAGAATCAGCCCCAGCATTTT. Its translation is CASSPTGVQNQPQHF.

CDR3 amino acids: CASSPRGNTEAFF. The CDR3 bases are TGTGCCAGCAGCCCCAGAGGGAACACTGAAGCTTTCTTT. J is TRBJ1-1 and V is TRBV3-1 (or the pseudogene TRBV3-2); D is ambiguous. Trimming took off 4 bases at V and 1 base at J, with 7 bases between the two ends. The germline V gene has CDR1 LGHDT and CDR2 YNNKEL (reference sequence). This CDR3 has 13 amino acids.

The genes are TRBV28 and TRBJ2-1; TRBD2 is a possible D gene (6 bases). The CDR3 is 13 amino acids. Trimming cost V 3 bases and J 13 bases, with 16 bases left between them. The germline V gene has CDR1 MDHEN and CDR2 SYDVKM. The DNA of the CDR3 is TGTGCCAGCAGTTTGGATATGGCTAGCGATCAGTTCTTC. The encoded protein is CASSLDMASDQFF.

This clone was seen a handful of times. V usage is TRBV18 and J usage is TRBJ2-3, with 7 bases aligning to TRBD1. The germline CDR1 and CDR2 sequences are KGHSH and LQKENI. The CDR3 contains 17 residues. V was clipped by 4 bases and J by 1 base; unmatched bases: 11. CDR3 DNA sequence: TGTGCCAGCTCACAAAACTTGGGAACAGGGGGCACAGATACGCAGTATTTT. Its protein product is CASSQNLGTGGTDTQYF.

This clone was counted once. Here the CDR3 reads CATSDPRLASYNEQFF. The CDR3 nucleotides read TGTGCCACCAGTGACCCGAGACTAGCGTCCTACAATGAGCAGTTCTTC. The genes are TRBV24-1 and TRBJ2-1, with TRBD2 identical over 8 bases. The CDR3 is 16 amino acids. Unmatched junction bases numbered 5, after V lost 4 bases and J lost 1 base. CDR1 KGHDR and CDR2 SFDVKD come from the germline V gene.

V and J are TRBV12-3 or TRBV12-4 and TRBJ1-2; the match to TRBD1 covers 9 bases. Trimming removed 5 bases from V and 6 bases from J; junction bases left unmatched: 4. The CDR3 runs to 13 residues. The CDR3 loop is CASSIRTGDGYTF. CDR3 coding DNA: TGTGCCAGCAGTATTCGGACAGGGGATGGCTACACCTTC.

The chain carries TRBV4-3 and TRBJ1-2; D gene uncertain. In germline, CDR1 is LGHNA, CDR2 YSLEER. Trimming stripped 4 bases from V and 8 bases from J, with 17 bases between. The CDR3 spans 14 residues. The CDR3 nucleotides are TGCGCCAGCAGCCCCCGAAGAGCCTCGACAGGCTACACCTTC. Its translation is CASSPRRASTGYTF.

The chain uses TRBV9 and TRBJ1-6; D is uncertain. The length of the CDR3 is 16 residues. V shed 2 bases and J shed 0 bases, with 9 bases lying between them. Germline CDR1 SGDLS, CDR2 YYNGEE. CDR3: CASSVHSSSYNSPLHF. CDR3 in DNA: TGTGCCAGCAGCGTTCACAGCAGCTCCTATAATTCACCCCTCCACTTT.

This chain connects TRBV19 to TRBJ2-5; TRBD1 matches 10 bases. The CDR3 length is 16 residues. After removal of 5 bases from V and 5 bases from J, the junction contained 11 bases not matched to a gene. Germline assignment: CDR1 LNHDA and CDR2 SQIVND (reference sequence). The CDR3 here is CASSDSDRGLGETQYF. The CDR3 DNA reads TGTGCCAGTAGTGACAGCGACAGGGGGCTTGGGGAGACCCAGTACTTC.

This clone was seen a handful of times. The chain combines TRBV4-1 with TRBJ1-2, with 9 bases identical to TRBD1. The CDR3 consists of 16 residues. Germline assignment: CDR1 MGHRA and CDR2 YSYEKL. The J segment lost 1 base and the V segment lost 2 bases, leaving 5 bases of the junction unmatched. CDR3 coding DNA: TGCGCCAGCAGCCAAAAGGGACAGGGCCTTAACTATGGCTACACCTTC. This encodes CASSQKGQGLNYGYTF.

The table lists this clone with a few counts. The chain is built from TRBV2 and TRBJ1-5, with 7 nucleotides matching TRBD1. The CDR3 loop spans 12 amino acids. V dropped 9 bases and J dropped 3; count of bases not matched to a gene: 2. Germline CDR1 is SNHLY and CDR2 is FYNNEI. The CDR3 bases are TGTGCCAGAGGGACAGCCAATCAGCCCCAGCATTTT. This encodes CARGTANQPQHF.

V is TRBV4-1 and J is TRBJ1-2, with TRBD1 identical over 7 bases. The V segment lost 4 bases and the J segment 10 bases; nucleotides outside the gene matches: 9. CDR1 and CDR2 from the germline V gene are MGHRA and YSYEKL. The CDR3 is made up of 13 amino acids. The CDR3, as DNA: TGCGCCAGCAGCCTCCTGACAGGGTTGAACTACACCTTC. Residues: CASSLLTGLNYTF.

This clone occurred once. The J gene is TRBJ2-1, the V gene TRBV5-1; 11 bases match TRBD2. This CDR3 region has 16 residues. CDR1 SGHRS and CDR2 YFSETQ come from the germline V gene. The V segment lost 4 bases and the J segment 6 bases; nucleotides outside the gene matches: 9. Written as DNA, the CDR3 is TGCGCCAGCAGCCCTATAGCGGGGGGGCCTCGCAATGAGCAGTTCTTC. Its protein is CASSPIAGGPRNEQFF. Complete variable domain (other parts from reference TRBV5-1 and TRBJ2-1): KAGVTQTPRYLIKTRGQQVTLSCSPISGHRSVSWYQQTPGQGLQFLFEYFSETQRNKGNFPGRFSGRQFSNSRSEMNVSTLELGDSALYLCASSPIAGGPRNEQFFGPGTRLTVL.

This clone has just a few counts. J is TRBJ2-7 and V is TRBV27; a weak D match, TRBD2 (7 bases). V was cut by 6 bases and J by 7 bases, with 16 bases left in between. This CDR3 is built from 13 residues. The germline CDR1 and CDR2 sequences are MNHEY and SMNVEV (reference sequence). The CDR3 bases are TGTGCCAGCAGCCACGGGGGGCCTGGTGAGCAGTACTTC. This codes for CASSHGGPGEQYF.

The gene calls are TRBV5-5 and TRBJ1-1; D is unresolved. V gave up 1 base and J gave up 1 base, with 11 bases separating them. The CDR3 is made up of 15 amino acids. Looked up from germline, CDR1 is SGHKS and CDR2 is YYEKEE (reference sequence). The CDR3 loop reads CASSLIQVGNTEAFF. CDR3 nucleotide sequence: TGTGCCAGCAGCTTGATCCAGGTGGGGAACACTGAAGCTTTCTTT.

The V gene is TRBV11-2, the J gene TRBJ2-7; D possibly corresponds to TRBD1 (6 bases). The CDR3 spans 15 residues. CDR1 is SGHAT, CDR2 FQNNGV, per germline. V lost 0 bases, J lost 6 bases, and 15 bases lay in between. CDR3 DNA sequence: TGTGCCAGCAGCTTAGATCCGGGCAGGGGTGGCGAGCAGTACTTC. Protein product: CASSLDPGRGGEQYF.

This rearrangement joins TRBV27 to TRBJ2-2; 7 nucleotides align to TRBD1. Germline V gene data show CDR1 as MNHEY and CDR2 as SMNVEV (reference sequence). Germline trimming cut 5 bases from V and 6 bases from J; bases unmatched to any gene: 6. The CDR3 runs to 14 residues. The CDR3 DNA reads as TGTGCCAGCAGTATACAGGGGTTTGCCGGGGAGCTGTTTTTT. Protein: CASSIQGFAGELFF.

The rearrangement joins TRBV6-2 or TRBV6-3 to TRBJ2-7; possibly TRBD2 for D (5 bases). This CDR3 is built from 14 residues. The V gene's germline CDR1 is MNHEY and CDR2 SVGEGT. V lost 6 bases and J 3 bases, leaving 15 bases between the germline ends. The CDR3 coding sequence is TGTGCCAGCAGCGACCTAAAAGGGAGCTACGAGCAGTACTTC. Protein sequence: CASSDLKGSYEQYF.

The chain is built from TRBV4-1 and TRBJ2-4; D gene ambiguous. This CDR3 comprises 15 residues. The germline V gene encodes CDR1 MGHRA and CDR2 YSYEKL. V was trimmed by 3 bases and J by 7 bases, leaving 16 bases between them. CDR3 residues: CASSQISVPNNIQYF. The CDR3 DNA follows: TGCGCCAGCAGCCAGATCAGTGTCCCGAACAACATTCAGTACTTC.

V and J are TRBV18 and TRBJ2-7; 11 bases agree with TRBD2. This CDR3 has 15 residues. The germline V gene encodes CDR1 KGHSH and CDR2 LQKENI. The ends lost 2 bases at V and 2 bases at J; junction bases unmatched: 2. CDR3 in DNA: TGTGCCAGCTCACCAATAGCGGGGGGGACCTACGAGCAGTACTTC. It codes for CASSPIAGGTYEQYF.